These 27 T cell receptor beta chains share one sample of origin, sequenced in a study of early T cells in non-severe SARS-CoV-2 infection. Each CDR3 protein is one row after TCRdb ran MiXCR on the 5' RACE reads. The sample has 35,000 to 50,000 distinct CDR3 sequences, roughly 23% seen once. The sample consisted of whole blood, taken at baseline. These receptors all stem from an adult who was a healthcare worker with PCR-confirmed SARS-CoV-2 infection or an uninfected control (not recorded which).

The rearrangement links TRBV2 to TRBJ2-1, with D maybe TRBD2 (7 bases). There are 13 residues in the CDR3. The ends were cut back, 8 bases at V and 9 bases at J, with 17 bases in the middle. Per germline, CDR1 SNHLY and CDR2 FYNNEI. In DNA, the CDR3 is TGTGCCAGCCGGGCGGGGGCCTTGGGTGAGCAGTTCTTC. Its translation is CASRAGALGEQFF.

V gene TRBV20-1 combines with J gene TRBJ1-3; D is uncertain. Germline CDR1 and CDR2: DFQATT and SNEGSKA (reference sequence). The CDR3 length is 14 residues. V was pared by 6 bases and J by 0 bases, with 12 bases between. The CDR3 is CSAYSPLSGNTIYF. CDR3 nucleotide sequence: TGCAGTGCATACAGTCCCCTCTCTGGAAACACCATATATTTT.

V usage is TRBV5-6 and J usage is TRBJ2-3; 15 bases match TRBD2. After removal of 4 bases from V and 2 bases from J, the junction contained 2 bases not matched to a gene. The CDR3 contains 16 residues. Germline V gene lookup returns CDR1 SGHDT and CDR2 YYEEEE. The CDR3 DNA follows: TGTGCCAGCAGCGGACTAGCGGGGGGGATCACAGATACGCAGTATTTT. Amino acids: CASSGLAGGITDTQYF. The full variable domain, its missing parts supplied by reference TRBV5-6 and TRBJ2-3, is DAGVTQSPTHLIKTRGQQVTLRCSPKSGHDTVSWYQQALGQGPQFIFQYYEEEERQRGNFPDRFSGHQFPNYSSELNVNALLLGDSALYLCASSGLAGGITDTQYFGPGTRLTVL.

This chain joins TRBV3-2 and TRBJ2-4; the D call in the table, TRBD1, was not verified against the DNA. TRBV3-2 is an annotated pseudogene. CDR3 length: 18 amino acids. The CDR3 sequence is CASSRGWTPHGAKNIQYF. The CDR3 bases are TGTGCCAGCAGCCGTGGCTGGACCCCCCACGGGGCCAAAAACATTCAGTACTTC.

This clonotype has at least ten counts. The chain joins TRBV5-8 to TRBJ2-5; D is perhaps TRBD2 (5 bases). From germline, CDR1 is SGHTS and CDR2 YDEGEE. Trimming stripped 0 bases from V and 2 bases from J, with 5 bases between. CDR3 length: 13 amino acids. CDR3 DNA: TGTGCCAGCAGCTTGGGACTACAAGAGACCCAGTACTTC. Protein: CASSLGLQETQYF.

This chain joins TRBV19 and TRBJ2-7, with D hard to call. Germline V lookup: CDR1 LNHDA, CDR2 SQIVND (reference sequence). V was clipped by 3 bases and J by 6 bases, with 6 bases between them. CDR3 size: 11 residues. The CDR3 reads CASSISSEQYF. The DNA for the CDR3 is TGTGCCAGTAGTATTTCAAGCGAGCAGTACTTC.

CDR3 nucleotide sequence: TGTGCCAGAAGCGCCAACAGGGGAACGGGGTACGAGCAGTACTTC. It is translated as CARSANRGTGYEQYF. The V call is TRBV5-3, the J call TRBJ2-7; 7 positions match TRBD1. TRBV5-3 is noted as an ORF with a role that remains uncertain. CDR3 length equals 15 residues. Trimming took 4 bases from V and 4 from J; bases not matched to a gene: 11.

V and J are TRBV19 and TRBJ2-7; 10 bases map to TRBD1. The CDR3 length is 14 residues. Germline-derived CDR1 and CDR2 are LNHDA and SQIVND (reference sequence). The J segment lost 6 bases and the V segment lost 5 bases, leaving 7 bases of the junction unmatched. Written as DNA, the CDR3 is TGTGCCAGTAGTGTCGCCGGGACAGGGGTCGAGCAGTACTTC. The encoded protein is CASSVAGTGVEQYF.

The chain recombines TRBV20-1 with TRBJ1-1; 8 bases fit TRBD1. The junction had 9 bases not matched to a gene; V was cut back by 6 bases and J by 6 bases. This CDR3 contains 13 residues. Germline V gene data show CDR1 as DFQATT and CDR2 as SNEGSKA (reference sequence). Here the CDR3 DNA reads TGCAGTGCACCACCGGACAGGGAATCTGAAGCTTTCTTT. This translates into CSAPPDRESEAFF.

Concerning this clonotype: A much larger clonotype is one base distant, so this may be a read error. The rearrangement links TRBV7-8 to TRBJ1-5, with D hard to call. From germline, CDR1 is SGHVS and CDR2 FQNEAQ. This CDR3 comprises 14 residues. Trimming left V 5 bases short and J 4 bases short, with 12 bases between. CDR3 nucleotides: TGTGCCAGCAGCCCAAGGCGGGTGAATCAGCCCCAGCATTTT. Its translation: CASSPRRVNQPQHF.

This chain links TRBV6-2 or TRBV6-3 with TRBJ1-1; D is perhaps TRBD1 (6 bases). CDR1 and CDR2 from the germline V gene are MNHEY and SVGEGT. The CDR3 has 15 amino acids. Trimming removed 6 bases at V and 8 bases at J, with 22 bases between. In DNA form, the CDR3 reads TGTGCCAGCAGATCCACAGGGTCGGCAGGTTTGGAAGCTTTCTTT. It specifies CASRSTGSAGLEAFF.

This clonotype was seen ten or more times. The chain recombines TRBV7-9 with TRBJ2-1, with 9 positions matching TRBD2. J lost 8 bases, V lost 2 bases, and 10 bases had no gene match. The CDR3 is 16 residues long. Germline V gives CDR1 SEHNR, CDR2 FQNEAQ (reference sequence). The CDR3 reads CASSLPAGGLGHEQFF. CDR3 DNA sequence: TGTGCCAGCAGCTTACCAGCGGGGGGACTTGGCCATGAGCAGTTCTTC. Drawing the rest from reference TRBV7-9 and TRBJ2-1, the complete variable domain is DTGVSQNPRHKITKRGQNVTFRCDPISEHNRLYWYRQTLGQGPEFLTYFQNEAQLEKSRLLSDRFSAERPKGSFSTLEIQRTEQGDSAMYLCASSLPAGGLGHEQFFGPGTRLTVL.

This sequence joins TRBV9 and TRBJ2-5; the D gene is possibly TRBD2 (5 bases). Trimming took 0 bases from V and 5 from J, leaving 8 bases between them. Germline V gene sequence: CDR1 SGDLS, CDR2 YYNGEE. CDR3 size: 13 residues. This CDR3 is CASSVGGQETQYF. The CDR3 DNA sequence: TGTGCCAGCAGCGTAGGAGGGCAGGAGACCCAGTACTTC.

The chain couples TRBV2 to TRBJ2-3; D unresolved. Per germline, CDR1 SNHLY and CDR2 FYNNEI. This CDR3 spans 14 amino acids. V was pared by 2 bases and J by 2 bases, with 8 bases between. CDR3 protein: CASSEFRTTDTQYF. The CDR3 coding sequence is TGTGCCAGCAGTGAATTCAGGACCACAGATACGCAGTATTTT.

As for this clonotype: It may be a read error: a sequence one base away is much more abundant. The V and J genes are TRBV25-1 and TRBJ2-5; D unresolved. This CDR3 region has 10 residues. Between the trimmed V and J ends, which lost 4 bases and 4 bases, there was a span of 1 base. CDR1 MGHDK and CDR2 SYGVNS come from the germline V gene. The CDR3, as DNA: TGTGCCAGCAGTGGAGAGACCCAGTACTTC. The encoded protein is CASSGETQYF.

The chain joins TRBV5-1 to TRBJ2-5, with 7 bases matching TRBD1. CDR3 length: 14 amino acids. Trimming removed 6 bases from V and 2 bases from J; junction bases left unmatched: 7. Germline CDR1 is SGHRS and CDR2 is YFSETQ. CDR3 in amino acids: CASNLQGWQETQYF. The CDR3 region has the DNA TGCGCCAGCAACCTACAGGGGTGGCAAGAGACCCAGTACTTC.

This clonotype was detected a few times. V and J are TRBV20-1 and TRBJ1-5; D is undetermined. Germline loops: CDR1 DFQATT, CDR2 SNEGSKA (reference sequence). The CDR3 spans 15 residues. Trimming removed 5 bases at V and 0 bases at J, with 14 bases between. The DNA for the CDR3 is TGCAGTGCTGGATACTCAGGTGATAGCAATCAGCCCCAGCATTTT. It codes for CSAGYSGDSNQPQHF.

This clonotype was picked up a small number of times. V usage is TRBV29-1 and J usage is TRBJ1-1; D ambiguous. The V end lost 6 bases, the J end lost 1 base, and 6 bases lay between the germline ends. CDR3 length: 11 amino acids. Germline V gene sequence: CDR1 SQVTM, CDR2 ANQGSEA. DNA for the CDR3: TGCAGCGTAGTCGGGAACACTGAAGCTTTCTTT. This encodes CSVVGNTEAFF. Filled out from reference TRBV29-1 and TRBJ1-1, the complete variable domain reads SAVISQKPSRDICQRGTSLTIQCQVDSQVTMMFWYRQQPGQSLTLIATANQGSEATYESGFVIDKFPISRPNLTFSTLTVSNMSPEDSSIYLCSVVGNTEAFFGQGTRLTVV.

V usage is TRBV5-4 and J usage is TRBJ1-2, with no clear D. The germline V gene encodes CDR1 SGHNT and CDR2 YYREEE (reference sequence). The V end was cut by 3 bases, the J end by 6 bases, with 15 bases between. The CDR3 is 14 amino acids. The CDR3 bases are TGTGCCAGCAGCTCTAAGGCCCGGGAGGATGGCTACACCTTC. Protein product: CASSSKAREDGYTF.

This clonotype was observed a handful of times. The rearrangement joins TRBV2 to TRBJ2-6; D might be TRBD1 (5 bases). This CDR3 has 15 residues. Germline loops: CDR1 SNHLY, CDR2 FYNNEI. V lost 6 bases to trimming and J lost 1 base, with 10 bases between them. Here the CDR3 reads CASSRESSGANVLTF. The DNA of the CDR3 is TGTGCCAGCAGCAGGGAATCATCTGGGGCCAACGTCCTGACTTTC.

The J gene is TRBJ1-1, the V gene TRBV6-5; 7 positions agree with TRBD1. Germline V lookup: CDR1 MNHEY, CDR2 SVGAGI. V dropped 0 bases and J dropped 8; count of bases not matched to a gene: 6. The CDR3 spans 14 residues. CDR3 protein: CASSYSGTVEEAFF. CDR3 nucleotides: TGTGCCAGCAGTTACTCCGGGACAGTGGAAGAAGCTTTCTTT.

In its sample, this clonotype was seen many times. The chain couples TRBV7-6 to TRBJ1-1; D not resolved. Trimming pared 4 bases from V and 2 bases from J, leaving 5 bases between. The CDR3 sequence is 12 residues long. Germline values: CDR1 SGHVS, CDR2 FNYEAQ. CDR3 protein: CASSSTNTEAFF. As DNA, the CDR3 is TGTGCCAGCAGCTCCACTAACACTGAAGCTTTCTTT.

This clonotype was seen a handful of times. V and J are TRBV6-6 and TRBJ1-6; no clear D. V was pared by 2 bases and J by 8 bases, with 10 bases between. This CDR3 is 14 amino acids long. Germline lookup yields CDR1 MNHNY and CDR2 SVGAGI (reference sequence). The CDR3 reads CASSYPRLDSPLHF. The CDR3 region has the DNA TGTGCCAGCAGTTACCCGCGGCTCGATTCACCCCTCCACTTT.

The genes are TRBV5-4 and TRBJ2-3; D unresolved. Trimming shortened V by 4 bases and J by 6 bases, and 9 bases separated the two germline ends. Germline V lookup: CDR1 SGHNT, CDR2 YYREEE (reference sequence). The CDR3 sequence is 12 residues long. In DNA form, the CDR3 reads TGTGCCAGCAGCATCGACCCGGATACGCAGTATTTT. Translating it yields CASSIDPDTQYF.

There are a few counts of this clonotype. In nucleotides, the CDR3 is TGTGCCAGCAGTTACTCTGGAAGAAGCTCCTATAATTCACCCCTCCACTTT. This encodes CASSYSGRSSYNSPLHF. The chain is built from TRBV6-5 and TRBJ1-6; D unclear. The CDR3 sequence is 17 residues long. The germline V gene has CDR1 MNHEY and CDR2 SVGAGI. Trimming pared 0 bases from V and 0 bases from J, leaving 9 bases between.

The count of this clonotype is one. This sequence joins TRBV12-3 or TRBV12-4 and TRBJ2-7, with D tentatively TRBD1 or TRBD2 (5 bases each). The CDR3 is made up of 14 amino acids. V lost 2 bases to trimming and J lost 6 bases, with 14 bases between them. The CDR3 region has the DNA TGTGCCAGCAGTTTACGGGACGGATTCTTCGAGCAGTACTTC. Translating gives CASSLRDGFFEQYF.

The chain links TRBV5-8 to TRBJ2-4; D might be TRBD2 (5 bases). Germline values: CDR1 SGHTS, CDR2 YDEGEE. There are 15 residues in the CDR3. Trimming left V 0 bases short and J 3 bases short, with 10 bases between. The CDR3 sequence is CASSLAEGDKNIQYF. As DNA, the CDR3 is TGTGCCAGCAGCTTGGCCGAGGGAGACAAAAACATTCAGTACTTC.